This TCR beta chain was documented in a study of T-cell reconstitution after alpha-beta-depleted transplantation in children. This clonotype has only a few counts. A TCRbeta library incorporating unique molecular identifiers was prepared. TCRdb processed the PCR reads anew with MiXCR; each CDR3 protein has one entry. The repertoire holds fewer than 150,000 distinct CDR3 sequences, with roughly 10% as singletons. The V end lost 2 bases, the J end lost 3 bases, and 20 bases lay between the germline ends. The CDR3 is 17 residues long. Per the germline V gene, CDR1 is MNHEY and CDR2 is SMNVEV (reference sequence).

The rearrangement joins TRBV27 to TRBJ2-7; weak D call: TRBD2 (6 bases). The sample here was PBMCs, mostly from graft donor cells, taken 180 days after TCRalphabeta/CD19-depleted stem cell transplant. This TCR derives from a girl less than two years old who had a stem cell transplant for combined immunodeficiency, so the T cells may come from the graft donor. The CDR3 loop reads CASSLRGETGPFYEQYF. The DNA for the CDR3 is TGTGCCAGCAGTTTACGCGGGGAAACCGGGCCATTCTACGAGCAGTACTTC.